The present entry profiles one T cell receptor beta chain with its context. Its antigen is not known. The protocol was immunoSEQ multiplex PCR, while the TCRdb copy is restricted to in-frame clones and leaves out a portion. The data show around 26,000 clones, with 84% seen just once and about 25% held by the top ten. The data were taken from a study of siplizumab effects on memory and regulatory T cells. Donor pairs, a few in total, had unstimulated naive, memory, effector memory and TEMRA subsets sequenced. The ends lost 1 base at V and 4 bases at J; junction bases unmatched: 11. This CDR3 region has 18 residues. The V gene's germline CDR1 is LGHNA and CDR2 YSLEER. Regarding the study as a whole: The Treg-derived share of mappable alloreactive CD4+ clones averaged roughly 64% with siplizumab and approximately 28% in controls.

The chain joins TRBV4-3 to TRBJ2-2; 8 nucleotides line up with TRBD2. The sequencing input was memory CD4+ T cells sorted from blood. The sequence derives from a human donor in good health. The CDR3 region is CASSQGAVSGRPTGELFF. The DNA of the CDR3 is TGCGCCAGCAGCCAAGGGGCCGTCAGCGGGAGACCCACCGGGGAGCTGTTTTTT.